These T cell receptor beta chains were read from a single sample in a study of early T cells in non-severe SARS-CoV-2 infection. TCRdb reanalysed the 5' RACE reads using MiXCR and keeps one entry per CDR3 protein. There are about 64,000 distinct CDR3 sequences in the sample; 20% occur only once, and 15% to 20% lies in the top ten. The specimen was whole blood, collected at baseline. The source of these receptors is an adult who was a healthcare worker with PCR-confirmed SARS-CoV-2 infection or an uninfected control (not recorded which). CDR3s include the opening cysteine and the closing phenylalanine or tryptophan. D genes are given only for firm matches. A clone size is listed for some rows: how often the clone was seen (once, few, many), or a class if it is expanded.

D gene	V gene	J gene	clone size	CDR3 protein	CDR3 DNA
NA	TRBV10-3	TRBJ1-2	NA	CAISDGGLNYGYTF	TGTGCCATCAGTGATGGCGGGTTGAACTATGGCTACACCTTC
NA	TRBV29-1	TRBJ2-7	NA	CSVADSREYEQYF	TGCAGCGTTGCCGATTCCAGGGAGTACGAGCAGTACTTC
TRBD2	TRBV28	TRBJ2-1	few	CASSRSGGALNEQFF	TGTGCCAGCAGCAGAAGCGGGGGGGCCCTCAATGAGCAGTTCTTC
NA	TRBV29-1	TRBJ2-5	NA	CSVRGYQETQYF	TGCAGCGTCCGGGGGTACCAAGAGACCCAGTACTTC
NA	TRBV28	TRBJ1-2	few	CASRPGTSARNYGYTF	TGTGCCAGCAGGCCAGGGACTTCCGCGCGCAACTATGGCTACACCTTC
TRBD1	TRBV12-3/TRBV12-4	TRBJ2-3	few	CASSLALGGVGSDTQYF	TGTGCCAGCAGTTTAGCCCTAGGGGGCGTCGGCTCAGATACGCAGTATTTT
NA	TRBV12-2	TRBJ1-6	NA	CASPPGGVYLNSPLHF	TGTGCAAGTCCCCCAGGCGGGGTTTACCTTAATTCACCCCTCCACTTT
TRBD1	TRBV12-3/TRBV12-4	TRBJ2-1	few	CASIRGQGAGYNEQFF	TGTGCCAGCATCCGCGGACAGGGGGCAGGCTACAATGAGCAGTTCTTC
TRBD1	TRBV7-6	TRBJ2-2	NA	CASSPGQGSTGELFF	TGTGCCAGCAGCCCGGGACAGGGGAGTACCGGGGAGCTGTTTTTT
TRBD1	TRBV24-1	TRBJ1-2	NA	CATSDVTGTGSYGYTF	TGTGCCACCAGTGACGTAACCGGGACAGGGTCCTATGGCTACACCTTC
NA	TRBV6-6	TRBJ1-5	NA	CASSYGGGERQPQHF	TGTGCCAGCAGTTACGGGGGGGGCGAGCGACAGCCCCAGCATTTT
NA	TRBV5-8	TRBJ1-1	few	CASSLIGFATEAFF	TGTGCCAGCAGCTTAATCGGTTTCGCCACTGAAGCTTTCTTT
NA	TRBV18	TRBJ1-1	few	CASSPGLDTEAFF	TGTGCCAGCTCACCAGGGTTGGACACTGAAGCTTTCTTT
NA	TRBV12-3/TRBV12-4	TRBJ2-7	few	CASSFLISYEQYF	TGTGCCAGCAGTTTCCTGATATCCTACGAGCAGTACTTC
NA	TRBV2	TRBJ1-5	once	CASSEGLGDQPQHF	TGTGCCAGCAGTGAAGGGTTGGGGGATCAGCCCCAGCATTTT
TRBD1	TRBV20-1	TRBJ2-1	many	CSAPDREYQFF	TGCAGTGCTCCCGACAGGGAATATCAGTTCTTC
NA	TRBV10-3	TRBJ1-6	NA	CAISQLPTGSYSYNSPLHF	TGTGCCATCAGTCAACTCCCAACAGGATCGTACTCCTATAATTCACCCCTCCACTTT
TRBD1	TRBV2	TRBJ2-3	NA	CASSPTGQVPGTQYF	TGTGCCAGCAGTCCGACAGGGCAAGTTCCGGGTACGCAGTATTTT
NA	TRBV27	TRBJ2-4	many	CASRGPRAAKNIQYF	TGTGCCAGCAGAGGGCCGAGAGCAGCCAAAAACATTCAGTACTTC
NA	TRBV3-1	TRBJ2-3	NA	CASSQERHRTDTQYF	TGTGCCAGCAGCCAAGAACGACACCGCACAGATACGCAGTATTTT
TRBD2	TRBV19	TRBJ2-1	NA	CASSASGEPSYNEQFF	TGTGCCAGTAGTGCTAGCGGGGAGCCCTCCTACAATGAGCAGTTCTTC
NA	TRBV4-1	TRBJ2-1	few	CASSPGTDNEQFF	TGCGCCAGCAGCCCCGGGACGGACAATGAGCAGTTCTTC
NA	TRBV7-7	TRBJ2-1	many	CASSVGNEQFF	TGTGCCAGCAGTGTCGGAAATGAGCAGTTCTTC
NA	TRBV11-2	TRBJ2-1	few	CASSLAGAPSGQFF	TGTGCCAGCAGCTTGGCGGGGGCCCCCTCCGGGCAGTTCTTC
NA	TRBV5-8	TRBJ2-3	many	CASSPTWDSTDTQYF	TGTGCCAGCAGCCCCACCTGGGACTCCACAGATACGCAGTATTTT
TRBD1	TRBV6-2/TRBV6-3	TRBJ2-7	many	CASSSRNRGLTYEQYF	TGTGCCAGCAGCTCACGAAACAGGGGGCTCACCTACGAGCAGTACTTC
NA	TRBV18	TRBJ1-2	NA	CASSPENVAGGYTF	TGTGCCAGCTCACCAGAAAACGTAGCGGGAGGCTACACCTTC
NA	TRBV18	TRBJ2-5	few	CASSPPSRAQETQYF	TGTGCCAGCTCACCACCTTCTAGAGCACAAGAGACCCAGTACTTC
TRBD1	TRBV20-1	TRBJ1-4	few	CSARSDREDEKLFF	TGCAGTGCTAGGTCCGACAGGGAGGATGAAAAACTGTTTTTT
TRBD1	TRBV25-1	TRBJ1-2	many	CASSEGDRGGYTF	TGTGCCAGCAGTGAAGGGGACAGGGGTGGCTACACCTTC
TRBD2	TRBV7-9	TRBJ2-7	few	CASSDASGGLEQYF	TGTGCCAGCAGCGACGCTAGCGGGGGCCTGGAGCAGTACTTC
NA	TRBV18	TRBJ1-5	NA	CASSPTTANSNQPQHF	TGTGCCAGCTCACCCACGACGGCTAATAGCAATCAGCCCCAGCATTTT
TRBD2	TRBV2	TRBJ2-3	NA	CASKAGGNTDTQYF	TGTGCCAGCAAGGCGGGGGGAAACACAGATACGCAGTATTTT
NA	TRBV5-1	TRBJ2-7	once	CASSLNQPGDEQYF	TGCGCCAGCAGCTTGAATCAGCCAGGGGACGAGCAGTACTTC
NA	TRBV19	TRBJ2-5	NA	CASSIGQKETQYF	TGTGCCAGTAGTATCGGCCAGAAAGAGACCCAGTACTTC
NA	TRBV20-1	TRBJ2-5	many	CSARDLASPSQETQYF	TGCAGTGCTAGAGATCTTGCGTCCCCCTCCCAAGAGACCCAGTACTTC
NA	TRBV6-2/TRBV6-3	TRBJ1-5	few	CASSPWGAAQPQHF	TGTGCCAGCAGCCCTTGGGGGGCCGCTCAGCCCCAGCATTTT
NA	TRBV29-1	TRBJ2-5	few	CSVSGATGTQYF	TGCAGCGTCTCCGGGGCCACAGGGACCCAGTACTTC
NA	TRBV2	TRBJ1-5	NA	CASTGISGNQPQHF	TGTGCCAGCACCGGAATAAGTGGGAATCAGCCCCAGCATTTT
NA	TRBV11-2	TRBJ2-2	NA	CASTVSPGIGELFF	TGTGCCAGCACCGTGAGCCCGGGGATCGGGGAGCTGTTTTTT
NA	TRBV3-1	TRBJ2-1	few	CASRIRGPGHEQFF	TGTGCCAGCAGGATCAGGGGTCCAGGACATGAGCAGTTCTTC
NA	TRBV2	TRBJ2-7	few	CASSFRGFGEQYF	TGTGCCAGCTCCTTCCGGGGATTCGGCGAGCAGTACTTC